This is a list of T cell receptor beta chains from one sample in a study of cytomegalovirus exposure and HLA in healthy donors. The protocol was immunoSEQ multiplex PCR, while the TCRdb copy is restricted to in-frame clones and leaves out a portion. The table has 150,000 to 200,000 clones, roughly 77% seen once. The sequencing input was PBMCs. These receptors were collected from a woman in her thirties in good health and CMV-seronegative. The CDR3 runs from the conserved cysteine through the conserved F or W. Each record gives: clone size, D gene, J gene, V gene, CDR3 DNA, CDR3 protein. D genes are given only for firm matches. The size of a clone is reported for some rows only, either as once, few or many, or as a class for expanded clones.

clone size: NA
D gene: NA
J gene: TRBJ1-2
V gene: TRBV4-2
CDR3 DNA: TGTGCGACGGGAGGGCATAGGGGCTATGGCTACACCTTC
CDR3 protein: CATGGHRGYGYTF

clone size: NA
D gene: TRBD1
J gene: TRBJ2-5
V gene: TRBV5-1
CDR3 DNA: TGCGCCAGCAGCCCCTTAGGACAGGGGGCTGGAGAGACCCAGTACTTC
CDR3 protein: CASSPLGQGAGETQYF

clone size: once
D gene: NA
J gene: TRBJ1-1
V gene: TRBV5-6
CDR3 DNA: TGTGCCAGCAGCTTAACAATGAACACTGAAGCTTTCTTT
CDR3 protein: CASSLTMNTEAFF

clone size: once
D gene: NA
J gene: TRBJ1-1
V gene: TRBV7-2
CDR3 DNA: TGTGCCAGCAGCACCCGACAGTCGGCTGAAGCTTTCTTT
CDR3 protein: CASSTRQSAEAFF

clone size: NA
D gene: NA
J gene: TRBJ1-1
V gene: TRBV30
CDR3 DNA: TGTGCCTGGGGGCGACTCGGGGGTCACACTGAAGCTTTCTTT
CDR3 protein: CAWGRLGGHTEAFF

clone size: NA
D gene: TRBD2
J gene: TRBJ2-1
V gene: TRBV30
CDR3 DNA: TGTGCCTGGATCGTTTTGAGCGGGGGGGGCAATGAGCAGTTCTTC
CDR3 protein: CAWIVLSGGGNEQFF

clone size: NA
D gene: NA
J gene: TRBJ2-3
V gene: TRBV7-2
CDR3 DNA: TGTGCCAGCAGCTTCGCGATCGGAGATACGCAGTATTTT
CDR3 protein: CASSFAIGDTQYF

clone size: NA
D gene: TRBD1
J gene: TRBJ2-1
V gene: TRBV29-1
CDR3 DNA: TGCAGCGTTGTGGGACAGGGGACATACAATGAGCAGTTCTTC
CDR3 protein: CSVVGQGTYNEQFF

clone size: NA
D gene: NA
J gene: TRBJ2-3
V gene: TRBV7-6
CDR3 DNA: TGTGCCAGCAGCTTCGGAGGTGCAGATACGCAGTATTTT
CDR3 protein: CASSFGGADTQYF

clone size: NA
D gene: NA
J gene: TRBJ2-7
V gene: TRBV15
CDR3 DNA: TGTGCCACCAGCAGAGCCTCCTTCGAGCAGTACTTC
CDR3 protein: CATSRASFEQYF

clone size: NA
D gene: TRBD1
J gene: TRBJ1-2
V gene: TRBV7-8
CDR3 DNA: TGTGCCAGCAGCTTAGTACAGGGGGGCAACTATGGCTACACCTTC
CDR3 protein: CASSLVQGGNYGYTF

clone size: NA
D gene: NA
J gene: TRBJ1-5
V gene: TRBV6-1
CDR3 DNA: TGTGCCAGCGGGGGCTCACTGGTGGGTCAGCCCCAGCATTTT
CDR3 protein: CASGGSLVGQPQHF

clone size: NA
D gene: TRBD1
J gene: TRBJ1-6
V gene: TRBV4-2
CDR3 DNA: TGTGCCAGCAGCCAAGATGGGACAGGGAATTCACCCCTCCACTTT
CDR3 protein: CASSQDGTGNSPLHF

clone size: NA
D gene: NA
J gene: TRBJ1-4
V gene: TRBV25-1
CDR3 DNA: TGTGCCAGCAGTGGCTCAGGGTACGAAAATGAAAAACTGTTTTTT
CDR3 protein: CASSGSGYENEKLFF

clone size: NA
D gene: NA
J gene: TRBJ2-7
V gene: TRBV30
CDR3 DNA: TGTGCCTGGAGTGTGAAGAGCTCCTACGAGCAGTACTTC
CDR3 protein: CAWSVKSSYEQYF

clone size: NA
D gene: TRBD1
J gene: TRBJ1-4
V gene: TRBV5-1
CDR3 DNA: TGCGCCAGCAGCGACAAACAGGGGGCAGGCGAAAAACTGTTTTTT
CDR3 protein: CASSDKQGAGEKLFF

clone size: NA
D gene: TRBD1
J gene: TRBJ1-1
V gene: TRBV29-1
CDR3 DNA: TGCAGCCTAAGGACAGGGTACGACACTGAAGCTTTCTTT
CDR3 protein: CSLRTGYDTEAFF

clone size: NA
D gene: NA
J gene: TRBJ2-1
V gene: TRBV18
CDR3 DNA: TGTGCCAGCTCACCCCGGGGGGCCGGCCAGAACAATGAGCAGTTCTTC
CDR3 protein: CASSPRGAGQNNEQFF

clone size: NA
D gene: TRBD1
J gene: TRBJ1-2
V gene: TRBV5-4
CDR3 DNA: TGTGCCAGCAGCTTAGACGGGACAGGGGAAGCTACCCTATATGGCTACACCTTC
CDR3 protein: CASSLDGTGEATLYGYTF

clone size: NA
D gene: TRBD1
J gene: TRBJ1-1
V gene: TRBV5-8
CDR3 DNA: TGTGCCAGCAGCTTGGACTGGGACAGCGAGCTTGGCTGGAACACTGAAGCTTTCTTT
CDR3 protein: CASSLDWDSELGWNTEAFF

clone size: NA
D gene: TRBD2
J gene: TRBJ2-2
V gene: TRBV6-6
CDR3 DNA: TGTGCCAGCAGTTATTTAGCGGGGTTAACCGGGGAGCTGTTTTTT
CDR3 protein: CASSYLAGLTGELFF

clone size: NA
D gene: NA
J gene: TRBJ2-7
V gene: TRBV2
CDR3 DNA: TGTGCCAGCGGAGGACAGCCTGTCTCCTACGAGCAGTACTTC
CDR3 protein: CASGGQPVSYEQYF

clone size: NA
D gene: TRBD1
J gene: TRBJ1-2
V gene: TRBV5-6
CDR3 DNA: TGTGCCAGCAGCTCCGCTTCCAGGGGGGTTTGGTATGGCTACACCTTC
CDR3 protein: CASSSASRGVWYGYTF

clone size: few
D gene: NA
J gene: TRBJ1-6
V gene: TRBV5-1
CDR3 DNA: TGCGCCAGCAGCTTGGTTTGGGCGGGGGGAGACTCACCCCTCCACTTT
CDR3 protein: CASSLVWAGGDSPLHF

clone size: NA
D gene: TRBD2
J gene: TRBJ2-1
V gene: TRBV19
CDR3 DNA: TGTGCCAGTAGTATTGGCGGGGGAATGAAGCAGTTCTTC
CDR3 protein: CASSIGGGMKQFF

clone size: NA
D gene: NA
J gene: TRBJ2-7
V gene: TRBV9
CDR3 DNA: TGTGCCAGCAGCGTAGGGAGCTCCGAGCAGTACTTC
CDR3 protein: CASSVGSSEQYF

clone size: NA
D gene: TRBD2
J gene: TRBJ2-3
V gene: TRBV2
CDR3 DNA: TGTGCCAGTACTACGGGGGGGTCCACAGATACGCAGTATTTT
CDR3 protein: CASTTGGSTDTQYF

clone size: NA
D gene: TRBD1
J gene: TRBJ1-2
V gene: TRBV6-1
CDR3 DNA: TGTGCCAGCAGTGAACAGGGGGCAGGTGGCTACACCTTC
CDR3 protein: CASSEQGAGGYTF

clone size: NA
D gene: TRBD2
J gene: TRBJ2-3
V gene: TRBV14
CDR3 DNA: TGTGCCAGCAGCCAAGCGGGAGGGACAGATACGCAGTATTTT
CDR3 protein: CASSQAGGTDTQYF

clone size: NA
D gene: TRBD1
J gene: TRBJ2-2
V gene: TRBV5-1
CDR3 DNA: TGCGCCAGCAGCTCCGGGACAGGGGTATCAAACACCGGGGAGCTGTTTTTT
CDR3 protein: CASSSGTGVSNTGELFF

clone size: NA
D gene: NA
J gene: TRBJ2-5
V gene: TRBV4-1
CDR3 DNA: TGCGCCAGCAGCCAAGTTTTCCTCCGGGAGAGGGAGACCCAGTACTTC
CDR3 protein: CASSQVFLRERETQYF

clone size: NA
D gene: NA
J gene: TRBJ2-7
V gene: TRBV5-1
CDR3 DNA: TGCGCCAGCAGCTTGGTTGGTGGCCAGGGGTCCTACGAGCAGTACTTC
CDR3 protein: CASSLVGGQGSYEQYF

clone size: NA
D gene: TRBD1
J gene: TRBJ2-2
V gene: TRBV9
CDR3 DNA: TGTGCCAGCAGCGTAGAGACAGGGGTAAACACCGGGGAGCTGTTTTTT
CDR3 protein: CASSVETGVNTGELFF

clone size: few
D gene: NA
J gene: TRBJ1-1
V gene: TRBV19
CDR3 DNA: TGTGCCAGTAATGGGCACCCCATGAACACTGAAGCTTTCTTT
CDR3 protein: CASNGHPMNTEAFF

clone size: NA
D gene: TRBD2
J gene: TRBJ2-3
V gene: TRBV29-1
CDR3 DNA: TGCAGCGTTATCGGGACTAGCGGGTATACGCAGTATTTT
CDR3 protein: CSVIGTSGYTQYF

clone size: NA
D gene: NA
J gene: TRBJ1-5
V gene: TRBV5-1
CDR3 DNA: TGCGCCAGCAGCTTAGCGTTAGGTGGCAATCAGCCCCAGCATTTT
CDR3 protein: CASSLALGGNQPQHF

clone size: few
D gene: TRBD1
J gene: TRBJ1-1
V gene: TRBV27
CDR3 DNA: TGTGCCAGCAGTCTAGGACAGGTTTCGGCGGCTTTCTTT
CDR3 protein: CASSLGQVSAAFF

clone size: NA
D gene: TRBD1
J gene: TRBJ1-2
V gene: TRBV19
CDR3 DNA: TGTGCCAGTAGTGGGGACAGTTCGAGCTATGGCTACACCTTC
CDR3 protein: CASSGDSSSYGYTF

clone size: NA
D gene: NA
J gene: TRBJ2-1
V gene: TRBV2
CDR3 DNA: TGTGCCAGCAGTGATGACAGCACGTACAATGAGCAGTTCTTC
CDR3 protein: CASSDDSTYNEQFF

clone size: NA
D gene: TRBD1
J gene: TRBJ2-1
V gene: TRBV27
CDR3 DNA: TGTGCCAGCATGGGCGGGACAGGAAACTACAATGAGCAGTTCTTC
CDR3 protein: CASMGGTGNYNEQFF

clone size: few
D gene: TRBD1
J gene: TRBJ2-7
V gene: TRBV30
CDR3 DNA: TGTGCCTGGAACCCGGGACAGGGGACCTACGAGCAGTACTTC
CDR3 protein: CAWNPGQGTYEQYF

clone size: NA
D gene: NA
J gene: TRBJ1-2
V gene: TRBV5-1
CDR3 DNA: TGCGCCAGCAGCTTGGACAGGGTTGGCTACACCTTC
CDR3 protein: CASSLDRVGYTF

clone size: NA
D gene: NA
J gene: TRBJ1-1
V gene: TRBV30
CDR3 DNA: TGCGCCTGGAGTGTACTAGTGGGTGAGGGTGAAGCTTTCTTT
CDR3 protein: CAWSVLVGEGEAFF

clone size: once
D gene: NA
J gene: TRBJ1-1
V gene: TRBV6-1
CDR3 DNA: TGTGCCAGCAGGTTGAGCGGGACACTCACTGAAGCTTTCTTT
CDR3 protein: CASRLSGTLTEAFF

clone size: NA
D gene: TRBD2
J gene: TRBJ2-3
V gene: TRBV10-3
CDR3 DNA: TGTGCCATCTCCGGGACTAGTACAGATACGCAGTATTTT
CDR3 protein: CAISGTSTDTQYF

clone size: NA
D gene: NA
J gene: TRBJ2-7
V gene: TRBV25-1
CDR3 DNA: TGTGCCAGCGACACTTCCCGGGGGGCGCTCGGAGAGCAGTACTTC
CDR3 protein: CASDTSRGALGEQYF

clone size: NA
D gene: TRBD2
J gene: TRBJ2-5
V gene: TRBV6-5
CDR3 DNA: TGTGCCAGCAGGTTCCCGGGGGGTATGGAGACCCAGTACTTC
CDR3 protein: CASRFPGGMETQYF

clone size: NA
D gene: TRBD2
J gene: TRBJ2-1
V gene: TRBV5-1
CDR3 DNA: TGCGCCAGCAGCTTGGAAGCGGGGGTTCGCAATGAGCAGTTCTTC
CDR3 protein: CASSLEAGVRNEQFF

clone size: few
D gene: TRBD1
J gene: TRBJ1-2
V gene: TRBV7-9
CDR3 DNA: TGTGCCAGCAGCCCCCCGAACTGGGACAGGGAGGGGGAAAACACCTTC
CDR3 protein: CASSPPNWDREGENTF

clone size: NA
D gene: NA
J gene: TRBJ2-1
V gene: TRBV5-1
CDR3 DNA: TGCGCCAGCAGCTTGGACAGGTACAATGAGCAGTTCTTC
CDR3 protein: CASSLDRYNEQFF

clone size: few
D gene: TRBD1
J gene: TRBJ2-5
V gene: TRBV7-9
CDR3 DNA: TGTGCCAGCAGCTTAGTAGGACAGGACCTCCAAGAGACCCAGTACTTC
CDR3 protein: CASSLVGQDLQETQYF

clone size: NA
D gene: NA
J gene: TRBJ1-1
V gene: TRBV9
CDR3 DNA: TGTGCCAGCAGCTTTCGCCCGGGGGCTGAAGCTTTCTTT
CDR3 protein: CASSFRPGAEAFF

clone size: NA
D gene: NA
J gene: TRBJ1-5
V gene: TRBV30
CDR3 DNA: TGTGCCTGGAGCGACCCTAGGGGACAACTAAGCAATCAGCCCCAGCATTTT
CDR3 protein: CAWSDPRGQLSNQPQHF

clone size: once
D gene: TRBD1
J gene: TRBJ2-7
V gene: TRBV19
CDR3 DNA: TGTGCCAGTAGTGGACAGGGTCCCTCCTACGAGCAGTACTTC
CDR3 protein: CASSGQGPSYEQYF

clone size: NA
D gene: TRBD1
J gene: TRBJ1-2
V gene: TRBV7-2
CDR3 DNA: TGTGCCAGCAGCACCAGGACAGGGCAAGGAGGCGGCTACACCTTC
CDR3 protein: CASSTRTGQGGGYTF

clone size: few
D gene: NA
J gene: TRBJ1-1
V gene: TRBV19
CDR3 DNA: TGTGCCAGTAGGGAGGGACGGATGAACACTGAAGCTTTCTTT
CDR3 protein: CASREGRMNTEAFF